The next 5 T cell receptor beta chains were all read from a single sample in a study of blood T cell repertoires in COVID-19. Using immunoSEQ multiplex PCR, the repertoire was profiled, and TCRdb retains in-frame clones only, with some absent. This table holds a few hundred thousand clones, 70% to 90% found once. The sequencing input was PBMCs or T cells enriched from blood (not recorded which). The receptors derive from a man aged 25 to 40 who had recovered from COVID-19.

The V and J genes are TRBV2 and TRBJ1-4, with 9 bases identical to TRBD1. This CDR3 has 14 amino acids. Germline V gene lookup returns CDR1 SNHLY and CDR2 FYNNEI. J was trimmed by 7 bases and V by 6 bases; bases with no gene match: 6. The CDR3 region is CASSGQGRVEKLFF. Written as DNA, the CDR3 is TGTGCCAGCAGCGGACAGGGGCGGGTTGAAAAACTGTTTTTT.

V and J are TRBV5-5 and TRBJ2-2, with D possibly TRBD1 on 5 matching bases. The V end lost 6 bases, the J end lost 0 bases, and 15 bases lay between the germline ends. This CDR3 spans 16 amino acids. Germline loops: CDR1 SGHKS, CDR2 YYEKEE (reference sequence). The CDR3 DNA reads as TGTGCCAGCAAGCCTCAGACAGCGTCGAACACCGGGGAGCTGTTTTTT. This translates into CASKPQTASNTGELFF.

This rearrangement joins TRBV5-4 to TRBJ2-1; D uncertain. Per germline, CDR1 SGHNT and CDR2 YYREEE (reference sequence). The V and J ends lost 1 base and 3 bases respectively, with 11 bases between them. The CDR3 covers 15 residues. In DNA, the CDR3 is TGTGCCAGCAGCTTGAATCCCGAGAGCTACAATGAGCAGTTCTTC. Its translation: CASSLNPESYNEQFF.

The CDR3 bases are TGTGCCACCCGCCCGGGGGGTAGGATTGGGACTGAAGCTTTCTTT. It encodes CATRPGGRIGTEAFF. The chain couples TRBV10-3 to TRBJ1-1; D may be TRBD1 (5 bases). Germline V gene lookup returns CDR1 ENHRY and CDR2 SYGVKD. V shed 10 bases and J shed 5 bases, with 23 bases lying between them. This CDR3 has 15 amino acids.

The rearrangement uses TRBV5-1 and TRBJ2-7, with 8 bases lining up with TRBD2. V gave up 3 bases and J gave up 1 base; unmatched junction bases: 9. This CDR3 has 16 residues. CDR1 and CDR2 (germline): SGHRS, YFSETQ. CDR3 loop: CASSSYTGGDSYEQYF. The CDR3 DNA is TGCGCCAGCAGCTCCTATACCGGGGGGGATTCCTACGAGCAGTACTTC.